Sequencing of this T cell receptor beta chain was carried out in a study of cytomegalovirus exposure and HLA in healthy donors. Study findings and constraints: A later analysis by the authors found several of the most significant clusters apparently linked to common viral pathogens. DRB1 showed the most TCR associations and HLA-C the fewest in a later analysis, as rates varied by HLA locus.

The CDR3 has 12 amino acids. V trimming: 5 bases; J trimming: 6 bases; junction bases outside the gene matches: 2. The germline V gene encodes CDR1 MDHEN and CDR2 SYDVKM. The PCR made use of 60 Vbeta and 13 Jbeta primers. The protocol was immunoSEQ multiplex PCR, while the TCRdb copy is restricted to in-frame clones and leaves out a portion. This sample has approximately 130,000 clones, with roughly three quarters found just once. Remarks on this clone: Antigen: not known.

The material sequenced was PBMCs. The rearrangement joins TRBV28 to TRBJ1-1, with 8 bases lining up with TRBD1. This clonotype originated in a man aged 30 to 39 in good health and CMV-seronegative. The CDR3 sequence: CASSKQGAEAFF. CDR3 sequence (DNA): TGTGCCAGCAGTAAACAGGGGGCTGAAGCTTTCTTT.